This TCR beta chain came from a study of blood T cell repertoires in COVID-19. Overall study context: T cells, B-cell-depleted T cells, or PBMCs provided the cDNA or gDNA that served as material.

The assay was immunoSEQ multiplex PCR, and TCRdb's table has in-frame clones only and misses some. The data show about 300,000 clones, around 86% seen once. This clone was observed a single time. Trimming took 4 bases from V and 5 from J; bases not matched to a gene: 14. The germline CDR1 and CDR2 sequences are SGHRS and YFSETQ. The CDR3 consists of 16 residues. This receptor was taken from a man between 65 and 79 years old with acute or convalescent COVID-19. Sequenced sample: peripheral blood. The chain is built from TRBV5-1 and TRBJ1-2, with 7 positions matching TRBD1. The CDR3 region is CASSLNGGQVPYGYTF. The CDR3 coding sequence is TGCGCCAGCAGCCTAAATGGCGGACAGGTCCCTTATGGCTACACCTTC.